The TCR beta chain described here comes from a study of early T cells in non-severe SARS-CoV-2 infection. In its sample, this clonotype ranks as medium-sized. Researchers attached unique molecular identifiers to individual cDNA molecules. TCRdb fed the 5' RACE reads into MiXCR, producing one record per CDR3 protein. Here the sample spans tens of thousands of distinct CDR3 sequences, around 16% being singletons. Germline CDR1 and CDR2: SGHAT and FQDESV (reference sequence). V gave up 2 bases and J gave up 1 base, with 10 bases separating them. The CDR3 loop spans 15 amino acids. The origin of this receptor is an adult who was a healthcare worker with PCR-confirmed SARS-CoV-2 infection or an uninfected control (not recorded which). The input for sequencing was whole blood, taken at baseline. The chain couples TRBV11-1 to TRBJ2-3, with D maybe TRBD2 (5 bases). CDR3 DNA sequence: TGTGCCAGCAGCTTACAACGGGGTCGCACAGATACGCAGTATTTT. This codes for CASSLQRGRTDTQYF.